This TCR beta chain was sequenced during a study of CD8 T cells in ankylosing spondylitis. Points from the study as a whole: Before this, some motif variants had been reported in reactive arthritis synovial fluid and blood.

The CDR3 sequence is 15 residues long. V was pared by 0 bases and J by 6 bases, with 12 bases between. CDR1 and CDR2 (germline): SGHNT, YENEEA. Worth noting for this clonotype: The antigen is unknown.

5'-RACE, quantitative and with molecular barcodes, yielded the TCR beta libraries. TCRdb called the 5' RACE reads again in MiXCR, with one record for every CDR3 protein. The sample yields roughly 25,000 distinct CDR3 sequences, less than 20% seen once. V is TRBV11-3 and J is TRBJ2-1; D possibly corresponds to TRBD1 (6 bases). This clonotype originated in a male donor with ankylosing spondylitis or in good health (not recorded which). The specimen sequenced was blood. CDR3 DNA sequence: TGTGCCAGCAGCTTAGATTCGGGCAGGGGCAATGAGCAGTTCTTC. Translating gives CASSLDSGRGNEQFF.